This T cell receptor (beta chain) was documented in a study of shared clonotypes between healthy human individuals. The overall study: The donor pool was made up of a couple of women and a few men aged 18 to 49.

V was clipped by 3 bases and J by 10 bases, with 7 bases between them. Germline V lookup: CDR1 SNHLY, CDR2 FYNNEI. This CDR3 region has 11 residues. Regarding this clone: No antigen is known for it.

General observations from the study: The sharing of 5% to 5.5% of naive CD4 clonotypes was seen across several donors.

Execution of the assay was at deep level. The material for each subset, its genomic DNA, was split evenly across several immunoSEQ plates. Repertoires were generated with immunoSEQ multiplex PCR, while TCRdb's copy carries only in-frame clones and drops some. The repertoire has roughly 720,000 clones, around 91% of them found once; the top ten carry about a third. The chain carries TRBV2 and TRBJ2-1; D perhaps matches TRBD1 (5 bases). The TCR comes from a man aged 18 to 29 in good health. Some clones in this sample may be carry-over from other donors' samples. Source material: memory CD8+ T cells from PBMCs. Subset in this sample: CD45RO+ cells pooled with CCR7-negative TemRA cells. CDR3 sequence (DNA): TGTGCCAGCAGTGAGGGGCGGGAGCAGTTCTTC. Protein: CASSEGREQFF.